Listed here are 15 T cell receptor delta chains from one sample, sequenced in a study of γδ T cells in repeated Plasmodium falciparum infection. TCRdb repeated clone calling on the multiplex PCR reads with CATT. The sample includes around 50,000 delta-chain clones, roughly 1.8% of them seen just once. Gammadelta T cells were flow-sorted from PBMC into Vgamma9/Vdelta2+ and Vdelta2-negative populations for bulk analysis. The sequenced material came from gamma-delta T cells from blood. Receptor source: a pool of human donors (malaria-infected and uninfected, not separated).

Turning to this clone: TCRdb has a much larger clone's protein, which differs at residue 5 from the translation of this DNA, likely because of a read error; what is shown is the protein translated from the DNA. The chain couples TRDV1 to TRDJ1, with TRDD3 matching 7 bases. Per germline, CDR1 TSWWSYY and CDR2 QGS. This CDR3 region has 17 residues. The junction had 16 bases not matched to a gene; V was cut back by 4 bases and J by 5 bases. The CDR3 reads CALGGYSLGYYRDKLIF. CDR3 bases: TGTGCTCTTGGGGGATACAGCCTGGGATACTACCGGGATAAACTCATCTTT.

This clone was seen repeatedly, ten times or more. It may be a read error: a sequence one base away is much more abundant. V gene TRDV1 combines with J gene TRDJ1; 7 bases line up with TRDD3. The length of the CDR3 is 18 residues. In germline, CDR1 is TSWWSYY, CDR2 QGS. The ends lost 5 bases at V and 7 bases at J; junction bases unmatched: 22. CDR3 residues: CALGSAKGIRRIRSKLIF. Here the CDR3 DNA reads TGTGCTCTTGGGAGCGCCAAGGGGATCCGGAGGATACGGAGTAAACTCATCTTT.

This clone appeared many times. The rearrangement uses TRDV1 and TRDJ1; 9 bases fit TRDD3. The germline CDR1 and CDR2 sequences are TSWWSYY and QGS. Trimming took 4 bases from V and 8 from J; bases not matched to a gene: 14. The CDR3 extends over 16 amino acids. Written as DNA, the CDR3 is TGTGCTCTTGGGGCCTTAATCCCAAGTGGGGATACGAAACTCATCTTT. This codes for CALGALIPSGDTKLIF.

This clone has more than one count but fewer than ten. TCRdb assigns this DNA the protein of a much larger clone, which departs from its translation at residue 19; this likely reflects a read error, and the protein shown comes from translating the DNA. A V gene of TRDV2 was called, but no J gene was assigned; the table's D call of TRDD3 was not tested on the DNA. The CDR3 is 21 residues long. From germline, CDR1 is GEAIGNYY and CDR2 EKD. CDR3 region: CACDPITPEGSSPGPLNKRIF. DNA of the CDR3: TGTGCCTGTGACCCAATAACGCCTGAGGGTTCGAGCCCGGGGCCTCTTAATAAACGCATCTTT.

This clone occurred a few times. The protein that TCRdb holds for this DNA derives from a much larger clone and differs from the translated DNA at residue 17, which likely indicates a read error; the protein shown here is translated from the DNA. V usage is TRDV3 and J usage is TRDJ1, with D perhaps matching TRDD2 or TRDD3 (8 bases each). CDR1 is TVYSNPD and CDR2 is GDNSRS in the germline V gene (reference sequence). The CDR3 runs 21 residues. The CDR3 spells CALKDFLRFFPGGDYTGKLIF. CDR3 in DNA: TGTGCCCTAAAAGACTTCCTACGTTTTTTTCCTGGGGGAGATTACACCGGTAAACTCATCTTT.

This clone was picked up a small number of times. TCRdb shows a much larger clone's protein in place of this DNA's translation, and the two differ at residue 16, likely through a read error; the protein shown is translated from the DNA. V gene TRDV1 combines with J gene TRDJ1, with 11 bases aligning to TRDD3. The J gene comes from matching the DNA to germline here; TCRdb lacks it. V shed 4 bases, J shed 7 bases, and the junction held 26 bases outside the gene matches. The V gene's germline CDR1 is TSWWSYY and CDR2 QGS. CDR3 size: 21 residues. CDR3 sequence reads: CALGVPSYGIWGIRPEVKLIF. CDR3 bases: TGTGCTCTTGGGGTTCCTTCCTACGGGATATGGGGGATACGCCCAGAGGTTAAACTCATCTTT.

With respect to this clone: TCRdb pairs this DNA with a much larger clone's protein that differs at residue 3, likely a read error; the protein shown was translated from the DNA. This chain connects TRDV1 to TRDJ1, with 11 positions matching TRDD3. The CDR3 totals 23 residues. Germline CDR1 reads TSWWSYY; CDR2 reads QGS. CDR3 residues: CAIGEGLPTRPTFGGYATDKLIF. The CDR3 DNA follows: TGTGCTATTGGGGAAGGCCTTCCTACAAGGCCCACTTTTGGGGGATACGCCACCGATAAACTCATCTTT.

This clone was seen many times. The mismatch at residue 11 between this DNA's translation and the TCRdb protein of a much larger clone likely reflects a read error; the protein shown is translated from the DNA. The rearrangement links TRDV1 to TRDJ1; D unresolved. In germline, CDR1 is TSWWSYY, CDR2 QGS. Trimming removed 0 bases at V and 4 bases at J, with 15 bases between. The CDR3 is 16 amino acids. The CDR3: CALGELPPPYIDKLIF. The CDR3 region has the DNA TGTGCTCTTGGGGAACTGCCCCCACCGTACATCGATAAACTCATCTTT.

As regards this clone: TCRdb's protein, taken from a much larger clone, differs from this DNA's translation at residue 18, likely owing to a read error; the protein displayed comes from the DNA. The chain combines TRDV1 with TRDJ1; 13 bases map to TRDD3. The J gene was not available in TCRdb and was assigned here by matching the DNA to germline segments. CDR3 length equals 21 residues. CDR1 is TSWWSYY, CDR2 QGS, per germline. The CDR3 sequence: CALGEVRGKLGDTPGTDRLIF. CDR3 nucleotide sequence: TGTGCTCTTGGGGAGGTTAGGGGTAAACTGGGGGATACGCCGGGGACCGATAGACTCATCTTT.

This clone was seen only a few times. The translation of this DNA and the TCRdb protein of a much larger clone differ at residue 13, probably owing to a read error; the protein shown here is translated from the DNA. This chain connects TRDV1 to TRDJ1; TRDD2 agrees at 9 bases. The J gene comes from matching the DNA to germline here; TCRdb lacks it. V lost 1 base to trimming and J lost 2 bases; unmatched junction nucleotides: 20. The CDR3 totals 21 residues. The germline V gene has CDR1 TSWWSYY and CDR2 QGS. CDR3 sequence reads: CALGERRYLPTGAHCTDKLIF. The DNA for the CDR3 is TGTGCTCTTGGGGAACGTCGGTACCTTCCTACGGGGGCCCACTGTACCGATAAACTCATCTTT.

This clone has only a few counts. V is TRDV1 and J is TRDJ1; 9 bases line up with TRDD3. The V and J ends lost 6 bases and 4 bases, in that order; junction bases with no gene match: 21. Looked up from germline, CDR1 is TSWWSYY and CDR2 is QGS. This CDR3 contains 19 residues. CDR3 residues: CALGPHHSSYWGKYDKLIF. The CDR3 nucleotides read TGTGCTCTTGGACCCCACCATTCCTCCTACTGGGGGAAATACGATAAACTCATCTTT.

There are a few counts of this clone. The protein given by TCRdb reflects a much larger clone and differs at residue 2 from this DNA's translation, likely from a read error; the protein shown is the DNA's translation. The rearrangement joins TRDV1 to TRDJ1; no clear D gene. The CDR3 has 10 residues. In germline, CDR1 is TSWWSYY, CDR2 QGS. This chain's CDR3 is CSLGKAKLIF. CDR3 DNA: TGTTCTCTTGGGAAGGCCAAACTCATCTTT.

This clone was recorded a few times. TCRdb shows a much larger clone's protein in place of this DNA's translation, and the two differ at residue 21, likely through a read error; the protein shown is translated from the DNA. This rearrangement joins TRDV2 to TRDJ1, with 10 positions matching TRDD3. TCRdb is silent on the J gene; assignment here came from matching the DNA to germline. In germline, CDR1 is GEAIGNYY, CDR2 EKD. This CDR3 spans 24 amino acids. CDR3 in DNA: TGTGCCTGTGACACAACCGGGCTAGGACTGGGGGATCCGAGGCCGGGGACAGGCACCGATAGACTCATCTTT. Translated: CACDTTGLGLGDPRPGTGTDRLIF.

About this clone: This DNA's translation differs at residue 17 from TCRdb's protein, which comes from a much larger clone; a read error is likely, and the protein shown is translated from the DNA. This chain links TRDV1 with TRDJ1; 10 bases are shared with TRDD3. Trimming at V came to 0 bases and at J to 0 bases, leaving 31 bases not matched to a gene. CDR1 and CDR2 (germline): TSWWSYY, QGS. CDR3 length: 26 amino acids. This CDR3 reads CALGELGVKGFSTGGFPHLYTDKLIF. The CDR3 DNA reads as TGTGCTCTTGGGGAACTAGGAGTCAAAGGCTTTTCGACTGGGGGATTCCCACACCTGTACACCGATAAACTCATCTTT.

About this clone: TCRdb records a much larger clone's protein for this DNA, with a difference at residue 14 that likely arises from a read error; the protein given is the translation of the DNA. The rearrangement joins TRDV3 to TRDJ1; 9 bases align to TRDD3. Germline V gene data show CDR1 as TVYSNPD and CDR2 as GDNSRS (reference sequence). With V trimmed by 1 base and J by 3 bases, 21 bases remained unmatched. The length of the CDR3 is 19 residues. CDR3 nucleotide sequence: TGTGCCTTTAACTACCGACGCCCGTACTGGGGGACGTACGCCGATAAACTCATCTTT. Its protein product is CAFNYRRPYWGTYADKLIF.